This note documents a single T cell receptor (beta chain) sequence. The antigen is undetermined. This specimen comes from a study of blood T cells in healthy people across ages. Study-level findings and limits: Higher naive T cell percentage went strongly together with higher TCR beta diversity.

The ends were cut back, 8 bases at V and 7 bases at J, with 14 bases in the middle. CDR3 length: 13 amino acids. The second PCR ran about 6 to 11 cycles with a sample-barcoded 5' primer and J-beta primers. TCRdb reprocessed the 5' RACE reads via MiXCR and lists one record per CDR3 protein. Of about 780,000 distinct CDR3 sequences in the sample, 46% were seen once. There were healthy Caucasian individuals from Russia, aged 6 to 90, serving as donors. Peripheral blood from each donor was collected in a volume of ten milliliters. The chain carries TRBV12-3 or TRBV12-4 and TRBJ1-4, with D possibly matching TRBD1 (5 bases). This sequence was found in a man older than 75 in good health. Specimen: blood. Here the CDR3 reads CASVNSGTEKLFF. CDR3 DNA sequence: TGTGCCAGCGTGAACAGTGGGACTGAAAAACTGTTTTTT.